This TCR beta chain came from a study of cytomegalovirus exposure and HLA in healthy donors. The study, taken as a whole, reports: Later analysis showed most CMV-associated TCR beta chains appearing HLA-restricted. Among TCR beta chains, those listed as cytomegalovirus-associated numbered around 180. Some V segments (TRBV6-2 and TRBV6-3 among them) were excluded as indistinguishable.

Amplification used 60 Vbeta primers and 13 Jbeta primers. Produced via immunoSEQ multiplex PCR; TCRdb's table is partial and in-frame only. The data hold about 130,000 clones, with around 80% observed a single time. CDR3 length: 13 residues. Looked up from germline, CDR1 is SGHRS and CDR2 is YFSETQ. Trimming stripped 0 bases from V and 5 bases from J, with 6 bases between. Remarks on this clone: The antigen is undetermined.

The sequenced sample consisted of PBMCs. The chain is built from TRBV5-1 and TRBJ1-5, with D possibly being TRBD1 (6 bases). This sequence was found in a man between 40 and 49 years old in good health and CMV-seropositive. The CDR3 DNA reads as TGCGCCAGCAGCTTGGGGACAGATCAGCCCCAGCATTTT. Its protein product is CASSLGTDQPQHF. Supplemented by reference TRBV5-1 and TRBJ1-5, the full variable domain reads KAGVTQTPRYLIKTRGQQVTLSCSPISGHRSVSWYQQTPGQGLQFLFEYFSETQRNKGNFPGRFSGRQFSNSRSEMNVSTLELGDSALYLCASSLGTDQPQHFGDGTRLSIL.